This paragraph reports one T cell receptor beta chain. There is no known antigen for this receptor. No base qualities exist here, and no much larger clone lies one base off it. The sample belongs to a study of post-analysis software for immune sequencing data (dated by TCRdb to the mid-2010s). About the investigation overall: Disease courses on record covered relapsing-remitting, secondary progressive and progressive-relapsing multiple sclerosis, though some patients had no subtype annotation. A subset of samples was prepared in parallel using single-end sample barcoding, then pooled and co-amplified after Illumina adapter ligation. The patient repertoires were set against about 12 previously published healthy control repertoires from donors whose ages ranged from roughly 6 to 26 years.

To demonstrate the VDJtools post-analysis software, the study profiled TCR beta repertoires from the peripheral blood of about 13 young patients with multiple sclerosis. The patients with multiple sclerosis were children and adolescents between roughly 6 and 15 years of age. Library preparation employed PCR. Sequenced on an Illumina HiSeq 2500. To reduce PCR and sequencing biases, unique molecular identifiers were built into the TCR beta cDNA libraries. Roughly 0.5 million cDNA molecules were obtained per 1 to 10 million input T cells, so each molecule approximated one T cell. The patient libraries were prepared and sequenced with the same protocol used for the earlier healthy control dataset. Samples belonging to the same batch were prepared together, multiplexed and sequenced on a shared HiSeq lane. On the study's bioinformatics: Raw barcoded reads were processed with MIGEC, discarding single-read molecular identifier groups before consensus assembly and CDR3 extraction. Clonotype tables were post-analysed with VDJtools, normalizing diversity by down-sampling all datasets to the smallest sample size. In repertoire overlap clustering, CDR3 amino acid sequences, but not nucleotide sequences, were matched to correct batch-related cross-sample contamination. The public sequencing data were trimmed at Q25 with fastp and processed into clonotypes with MiXCR by TCRdb, which kept only in-frame beta chains. A single entry per CDR3 protein holds the most common genes and DNA from its merged rows. These V and J calls derive from TCRdb rather than the authors' analysis. The sample table shows hundreds of thousands of distinct CDR3 sequences, and 44% are seen once. Under 2% of the sample is taken by the ten largest.

Points the paper makes about the study in general: Multiple sclerosis patients had significantly lower normalized Chao1 diversity than controls, a result that suggests substantial peripheral T-cell clonal expansion. Direct clustering with F measure showed strong co-clustering of samples prepared in the same batch, prompting a batch-effect correction. The multiple sclerosis patient group was slightly younger than the control group.

This receptor was taken from a girl aged 5-17 years with multiple sclerosis. The sequenced material came from blood.

The bases are TGTGCCACCAGTGATTTTAAGGGTGGAGGAGATACGCAGTATTTT. Translated, it gives CATSDFKGGGDTQYF. The rearranged chain carries TRBV24-1 and TRBJ2-3; the D gene is perhaps TRBD2, on 5 matching bases. CDR1 and CDR2 (KGHDR, SFDVKD) derive from the germline V gene. Spanning cysteine to phenylalanine, the CDR3 consists of 15 amino acids. Kept here is only the CDR3 DNA, which spans 45 bases and is read in frame from base 1. The trim is 1 base for V and 5 bases for J, with a gap of 12 bases between the germline ends.